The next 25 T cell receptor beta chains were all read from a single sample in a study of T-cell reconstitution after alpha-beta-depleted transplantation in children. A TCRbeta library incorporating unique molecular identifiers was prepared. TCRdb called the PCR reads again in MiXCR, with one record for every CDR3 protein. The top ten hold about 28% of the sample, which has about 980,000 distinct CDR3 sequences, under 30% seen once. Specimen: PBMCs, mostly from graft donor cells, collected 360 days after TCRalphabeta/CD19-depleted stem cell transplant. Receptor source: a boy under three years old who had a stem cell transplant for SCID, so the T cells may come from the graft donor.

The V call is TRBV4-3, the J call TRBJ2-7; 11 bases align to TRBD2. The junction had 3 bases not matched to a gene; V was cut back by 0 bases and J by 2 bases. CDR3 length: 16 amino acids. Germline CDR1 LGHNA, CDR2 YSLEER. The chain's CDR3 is CASSQEGTSGTYEQYF. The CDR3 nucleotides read TGCGCCAGCAGCCAAGAGGGGACTAGCGGCACCTACGAGCAGTACTTC.

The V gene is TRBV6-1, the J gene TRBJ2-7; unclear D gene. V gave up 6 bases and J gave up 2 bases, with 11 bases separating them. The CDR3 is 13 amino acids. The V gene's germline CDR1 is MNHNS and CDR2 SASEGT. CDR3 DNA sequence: TGTGCCAGCAGCTCCGACCCTACCTACGAGCAGTACTTC. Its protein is CASSSDPTYEQYF.

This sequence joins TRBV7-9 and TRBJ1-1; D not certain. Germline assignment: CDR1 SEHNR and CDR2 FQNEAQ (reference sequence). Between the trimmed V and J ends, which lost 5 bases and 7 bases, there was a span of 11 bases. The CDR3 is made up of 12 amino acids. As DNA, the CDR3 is TGTGCCAGCAGCGGTCAGGAGTATGAAGCTTTCTTT. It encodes CASSGQEYEAFF.

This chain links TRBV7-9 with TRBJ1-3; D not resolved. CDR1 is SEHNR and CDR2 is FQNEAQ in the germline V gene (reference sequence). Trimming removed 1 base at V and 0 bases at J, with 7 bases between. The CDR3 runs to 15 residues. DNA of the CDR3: TGTGCCAGCAGCTTAGTCTCCGTCTCTGGAAACACCATATATTTT. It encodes CASSLVSVSGNTIYF.

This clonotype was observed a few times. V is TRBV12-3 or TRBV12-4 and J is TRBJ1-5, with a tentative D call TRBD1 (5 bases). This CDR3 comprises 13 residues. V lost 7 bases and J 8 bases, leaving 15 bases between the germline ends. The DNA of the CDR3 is TGTGCCAGCACGGGGCCGGCAAGAGAGCCCCAGCATTTT. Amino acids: CASTGPAREPQHF.

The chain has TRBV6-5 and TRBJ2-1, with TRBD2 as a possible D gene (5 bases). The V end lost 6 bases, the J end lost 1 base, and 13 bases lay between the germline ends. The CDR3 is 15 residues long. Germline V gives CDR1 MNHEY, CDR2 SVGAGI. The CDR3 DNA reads TGTGCCAGCAGCTCGCGGGCCGGGTCCTACAATGAGCAGTTCTTC. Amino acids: CASSSRAGSYNEQFF.

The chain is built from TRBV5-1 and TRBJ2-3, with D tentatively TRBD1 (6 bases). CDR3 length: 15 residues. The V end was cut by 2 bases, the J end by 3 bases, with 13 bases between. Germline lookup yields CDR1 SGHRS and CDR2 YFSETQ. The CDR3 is CASSLTGMRTDTQYF. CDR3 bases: TGCGCCAGCAGCTTAACAGGGATGAGAACAGATACGCAGTATTTT.

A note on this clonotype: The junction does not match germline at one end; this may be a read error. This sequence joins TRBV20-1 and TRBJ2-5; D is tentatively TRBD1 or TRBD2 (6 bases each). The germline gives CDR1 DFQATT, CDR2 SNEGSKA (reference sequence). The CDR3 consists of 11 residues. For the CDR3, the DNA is TGCAGTGCTAGAGAGGAGGGGGGAAAGAACTTC. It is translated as CSAREEGGKNF.

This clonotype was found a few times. The DNA for the CDR3 is TGTGCCAGCAGTCTCGCCCCCCAGGGGGCGTATCGCTACACCTTC. Amino acid sequence: CASSLAPQGAYRYTF. V usage is TRBV27 and J usage is TRBJ1-2, with TRBD1 matching 8 bases. Germline V gene lookup returns CDR1 MNHEY and CDR2 SMNVEV (reference sequence). V shed 5 bases, J shed 9 bases, and the junction held 14 bases outside the gene matches. CDR3 length: 15 residues.

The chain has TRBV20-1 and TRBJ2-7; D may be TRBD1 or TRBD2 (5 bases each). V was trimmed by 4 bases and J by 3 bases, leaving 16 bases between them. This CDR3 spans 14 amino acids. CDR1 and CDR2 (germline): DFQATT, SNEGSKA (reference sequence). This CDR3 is CSATGVGPSYEQYF. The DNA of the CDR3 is TGCAGTGCTACTGGTGTGGGACCCAGCTACGAGCAGTACTTC.

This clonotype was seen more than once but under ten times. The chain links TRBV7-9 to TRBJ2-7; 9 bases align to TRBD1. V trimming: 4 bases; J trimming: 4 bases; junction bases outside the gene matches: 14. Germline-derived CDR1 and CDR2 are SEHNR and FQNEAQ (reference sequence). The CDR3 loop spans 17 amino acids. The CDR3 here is CASSSNLGQGRRYEQYF. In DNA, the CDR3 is TGTGCCAGCAGCTCCAACTTAGGACAGGGGCGAAGGTACGAGCAGTACTTC.

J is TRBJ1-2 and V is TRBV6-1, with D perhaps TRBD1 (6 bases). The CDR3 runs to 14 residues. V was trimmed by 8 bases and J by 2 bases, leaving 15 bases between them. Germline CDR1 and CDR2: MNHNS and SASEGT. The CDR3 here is CASDGTNRNYGYTF. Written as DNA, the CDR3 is TGTGCCAGCGACGGGACAAACCGAAACTATGGCTACACCTTC.

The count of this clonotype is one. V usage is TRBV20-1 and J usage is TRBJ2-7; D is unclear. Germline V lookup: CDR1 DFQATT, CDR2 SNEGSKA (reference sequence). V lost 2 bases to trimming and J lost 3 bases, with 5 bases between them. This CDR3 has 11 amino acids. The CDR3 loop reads CSARSFYEQYF. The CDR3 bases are TGCAGTGCTAGAAGTTTCTACGAGCAGTACTTC.

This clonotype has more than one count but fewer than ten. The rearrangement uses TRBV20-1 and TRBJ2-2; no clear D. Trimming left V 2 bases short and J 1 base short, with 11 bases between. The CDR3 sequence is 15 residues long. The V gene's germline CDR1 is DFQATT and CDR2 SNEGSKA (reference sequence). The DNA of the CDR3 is TGCAGTGCTAGACTCGGCGCCCAGAACACCGGGGAGCTGTTTTTT. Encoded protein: CSARLGAQNTGELFF.

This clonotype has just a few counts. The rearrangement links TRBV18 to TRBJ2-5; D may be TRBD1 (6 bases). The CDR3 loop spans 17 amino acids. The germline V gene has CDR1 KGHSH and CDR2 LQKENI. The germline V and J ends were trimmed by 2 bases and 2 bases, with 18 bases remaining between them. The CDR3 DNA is TGTGCCAGCTCACCAAACAGGGTTTCCCCTTCTCAAGAGACCCAGTACTTC. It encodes CASSPNRVSPSQETQYF.

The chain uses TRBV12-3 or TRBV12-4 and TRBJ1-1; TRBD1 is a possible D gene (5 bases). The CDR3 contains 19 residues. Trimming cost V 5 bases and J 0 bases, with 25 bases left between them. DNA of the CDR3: TGTGCCAGCAGTCCCCTGATTATATTAACAGGCTCAATGAACACTGAAGCTTTCTTT. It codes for CASSPLIILTGSMNTEAFF.

CDR3 bases: TGTGCCAGCAGCTTGGGACTAGCGACTACAGATACGCAGTATTTT. Translation gives CASSLGLATTDTQYF. The V call is TRBV5-5, the J call TRBJ2-3; the match to TRBD2 covers 8 bases. The junction had 3 bases not matched to a gene; V was cut back by 0 bases and J by 3 bases. This CDR3 region has 15 residues. Germline V gives CDR1 SGHKS, CDR2 YYEKEE (reference sequence).

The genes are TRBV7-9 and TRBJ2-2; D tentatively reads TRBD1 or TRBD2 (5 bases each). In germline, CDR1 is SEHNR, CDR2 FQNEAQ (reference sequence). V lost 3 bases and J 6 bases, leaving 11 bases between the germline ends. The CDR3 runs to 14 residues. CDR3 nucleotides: TGTGCCAGCAGCTTGGGGGTCCGGGCCGGGGAGCTGTTTTTT. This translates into CASSLGVRAGELFF.

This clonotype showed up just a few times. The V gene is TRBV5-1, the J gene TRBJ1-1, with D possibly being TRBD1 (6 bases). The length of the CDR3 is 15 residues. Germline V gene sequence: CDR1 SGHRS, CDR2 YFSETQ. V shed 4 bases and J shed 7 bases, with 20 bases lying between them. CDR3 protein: CASSPLTGTASEAFF. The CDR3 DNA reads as TGCGCCAGCAGCCCTTTAACAGGGACGGCTAGTGAAGCTTTCTTT.

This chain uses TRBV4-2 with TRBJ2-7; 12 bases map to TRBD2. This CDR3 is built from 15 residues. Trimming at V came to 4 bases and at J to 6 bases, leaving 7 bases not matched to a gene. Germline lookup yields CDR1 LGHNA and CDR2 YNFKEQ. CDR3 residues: CASSPLAGGLGEQYF. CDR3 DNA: TGTGCCAGCAGCCCCCTAGCGGGGGGGCTTGGCGAGCAGTACTTC.

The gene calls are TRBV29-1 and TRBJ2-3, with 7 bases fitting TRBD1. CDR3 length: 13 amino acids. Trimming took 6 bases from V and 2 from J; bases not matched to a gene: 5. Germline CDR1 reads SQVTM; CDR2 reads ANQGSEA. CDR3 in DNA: TGCAGCGTCGAGGACAGGCCCACAGATACGCAGTATTTT. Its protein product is CSVEDRPTDTQYF.

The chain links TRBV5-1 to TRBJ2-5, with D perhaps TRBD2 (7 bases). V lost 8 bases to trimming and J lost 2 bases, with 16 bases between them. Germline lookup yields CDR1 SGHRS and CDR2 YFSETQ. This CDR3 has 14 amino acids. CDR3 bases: TGCGCCAGTACCCCTAGGGGGGGGCAAGAGACCCAGTACTTC. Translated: CASTPRGGQETQYF.

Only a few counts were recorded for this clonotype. For the CDR3, the DNA is TGCAGTGCCGTCGGTGGGAGCACAGATACGCAGTATTTT. Translating gives CSAVGGSTDTQYF. The V call is TRBV20-1, the J call TRBJ2-3; D is uncertain. V was shortened by 6 bases and J by 0 bases, with 10 bases between the two germline ends. This CDR3 spans 13 amino acids. Germline CDR1 and CDR2: DFQATT and SNEGSKA (reference sequence).

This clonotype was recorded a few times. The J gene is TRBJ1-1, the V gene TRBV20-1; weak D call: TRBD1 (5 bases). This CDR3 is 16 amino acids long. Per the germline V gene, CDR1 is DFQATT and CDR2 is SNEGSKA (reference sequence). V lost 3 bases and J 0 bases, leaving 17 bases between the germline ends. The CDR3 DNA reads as TGCAGTGCTAGCCCTCAATCCAGGGTTATGAACACTGAAGCTTTCTTT. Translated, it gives CSASPQSRVMNTEAFF.

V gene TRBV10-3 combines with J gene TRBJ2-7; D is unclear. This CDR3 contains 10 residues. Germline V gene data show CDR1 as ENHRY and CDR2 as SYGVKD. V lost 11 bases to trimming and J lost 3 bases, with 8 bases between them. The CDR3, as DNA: TGTGCCGCCTCCAGCTACGAGCAGTACTTC. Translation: CAASSYEQYF.